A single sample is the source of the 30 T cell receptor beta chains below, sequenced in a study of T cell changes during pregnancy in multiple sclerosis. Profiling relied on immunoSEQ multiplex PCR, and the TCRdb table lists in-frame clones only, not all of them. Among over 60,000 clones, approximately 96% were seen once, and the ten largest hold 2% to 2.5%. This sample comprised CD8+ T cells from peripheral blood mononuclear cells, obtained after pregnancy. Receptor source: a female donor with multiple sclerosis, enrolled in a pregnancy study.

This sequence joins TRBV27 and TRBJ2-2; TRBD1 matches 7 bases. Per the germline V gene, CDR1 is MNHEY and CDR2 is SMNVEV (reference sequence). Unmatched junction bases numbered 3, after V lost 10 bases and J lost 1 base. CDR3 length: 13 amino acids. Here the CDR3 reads CAIRTGNTGELFF. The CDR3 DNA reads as TGTGCCATCCGGACAGGGAACACCGGGGAGCTGTTTTTT.

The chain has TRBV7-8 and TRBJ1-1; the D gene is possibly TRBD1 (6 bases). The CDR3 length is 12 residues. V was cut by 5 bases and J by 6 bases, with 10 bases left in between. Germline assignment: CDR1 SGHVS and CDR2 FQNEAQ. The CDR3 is CASSRGAPEAFF. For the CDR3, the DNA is TGTGCCAGCAGCCGGGGGGCCCCTGAAGCTTTCTTT.

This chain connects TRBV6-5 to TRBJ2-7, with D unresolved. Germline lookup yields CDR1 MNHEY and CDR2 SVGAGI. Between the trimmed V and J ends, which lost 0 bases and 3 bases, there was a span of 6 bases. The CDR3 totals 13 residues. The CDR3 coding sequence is TGTGCCAGCAGTTACTCAGGAGTCTACGAGCAGTACTTC. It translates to CASSYSGVYEQYF.

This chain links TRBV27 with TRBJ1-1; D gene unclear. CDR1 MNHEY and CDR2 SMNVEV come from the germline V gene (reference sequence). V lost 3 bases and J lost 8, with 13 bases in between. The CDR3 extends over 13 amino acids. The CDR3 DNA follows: TGTGCCAGCAGTTTGCCGGGCCGACTAGAAGCTTTCTTT. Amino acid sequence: CASSLPGRLEAFF.

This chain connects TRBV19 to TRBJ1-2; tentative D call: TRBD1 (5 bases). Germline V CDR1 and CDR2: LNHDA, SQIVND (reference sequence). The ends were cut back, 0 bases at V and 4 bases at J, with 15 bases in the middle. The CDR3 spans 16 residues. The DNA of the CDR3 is TGTGCCAGTAGTATAGATGGGGCAGGGCTCCGCTATGGCTACACCTTC. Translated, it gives CASSIDGAGLRYGYTF.

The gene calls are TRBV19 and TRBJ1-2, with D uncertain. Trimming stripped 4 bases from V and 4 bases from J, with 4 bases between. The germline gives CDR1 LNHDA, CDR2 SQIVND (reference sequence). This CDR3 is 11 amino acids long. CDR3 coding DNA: TGTGCCAGTAGTACAGGCTATGGCTACACCTTC. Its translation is CASSTGYGYTF.

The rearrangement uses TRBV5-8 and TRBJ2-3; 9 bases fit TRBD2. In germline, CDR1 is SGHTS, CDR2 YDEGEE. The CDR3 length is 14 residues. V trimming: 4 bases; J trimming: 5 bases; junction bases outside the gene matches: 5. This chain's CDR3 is CASSPSGTVDTQYF. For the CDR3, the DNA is TGTGCCAGCAGCCCTAGCGGGACCGTAGATACGCAGTATTTT.

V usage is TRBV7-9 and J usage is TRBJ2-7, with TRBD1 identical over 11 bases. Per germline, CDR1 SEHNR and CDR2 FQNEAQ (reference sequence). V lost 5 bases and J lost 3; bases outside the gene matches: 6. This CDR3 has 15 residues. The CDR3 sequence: CASSPRDRGYYEQYF. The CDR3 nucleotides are TGTGCCAGCAGCCCCCGGGACAGGGGGTACTACGAGCAGTACTTC.

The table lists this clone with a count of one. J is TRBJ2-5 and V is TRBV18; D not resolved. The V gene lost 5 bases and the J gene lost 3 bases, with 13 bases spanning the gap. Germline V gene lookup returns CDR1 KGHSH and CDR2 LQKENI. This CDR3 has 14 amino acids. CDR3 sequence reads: CASSRYLGEETQYF. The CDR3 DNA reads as TGTGCCAGCTCAAGGTATTTGGGCGAAGAGACCCAGTACTTC.

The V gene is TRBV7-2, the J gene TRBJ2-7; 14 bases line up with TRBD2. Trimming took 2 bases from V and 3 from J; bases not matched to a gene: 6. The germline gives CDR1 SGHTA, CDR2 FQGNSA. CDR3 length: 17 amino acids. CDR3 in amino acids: CASSLSGGTSGSYEQYF. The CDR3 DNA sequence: TGTGCCAGCAGCTTATCCGGCGGGACTAGCGGGAGCTACGAGCAGTACTTC. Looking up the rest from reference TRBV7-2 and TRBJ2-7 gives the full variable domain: GAGVSQSPSNKVTEKGKDVELRCDPISGHTALYWYRQSLGQGLEFLIYFQGNSAPDKSGLPSDRFSAERTGGSVSTLTIQRTQQEDSAVYLCASSLSGGTSGSYEQYFGPGTRLTVT.

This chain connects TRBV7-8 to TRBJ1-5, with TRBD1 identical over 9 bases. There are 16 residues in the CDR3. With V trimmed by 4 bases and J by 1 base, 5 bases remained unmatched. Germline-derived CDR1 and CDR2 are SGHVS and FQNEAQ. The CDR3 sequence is CASSSGTGISNQPQHF. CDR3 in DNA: TGTGCCAGCAGCTCGGGGACAGGGATAAGCAATCAGCCCCAGCATTTT.

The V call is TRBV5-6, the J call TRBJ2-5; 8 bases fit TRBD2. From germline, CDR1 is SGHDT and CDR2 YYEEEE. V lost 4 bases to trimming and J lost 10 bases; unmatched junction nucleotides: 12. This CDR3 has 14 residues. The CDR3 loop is CASSPGTLAEFQYF. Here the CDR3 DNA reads TGTGCCAGCAGCCCCGGAACACTAGCGGAATTCCAGTACTTC.

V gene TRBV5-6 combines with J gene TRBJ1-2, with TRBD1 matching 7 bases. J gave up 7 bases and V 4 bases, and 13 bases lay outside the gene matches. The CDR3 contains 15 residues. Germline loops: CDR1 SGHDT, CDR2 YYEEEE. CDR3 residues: CASSGTAREVLGYTF. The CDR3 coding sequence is TGTGCCAGCAGCGGGACAGCACGAGAGGTCCTTGGCTACACCTTC.

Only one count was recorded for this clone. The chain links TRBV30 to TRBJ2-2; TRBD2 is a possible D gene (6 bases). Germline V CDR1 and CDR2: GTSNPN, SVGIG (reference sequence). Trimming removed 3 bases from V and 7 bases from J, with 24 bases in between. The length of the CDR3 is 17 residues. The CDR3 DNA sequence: TGTGCCTGGAGAGGGACTGTAACTTCCCCCACTTACGGGGAGCTGTTTTTT. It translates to CAWRGTVTSPTYGELFF.

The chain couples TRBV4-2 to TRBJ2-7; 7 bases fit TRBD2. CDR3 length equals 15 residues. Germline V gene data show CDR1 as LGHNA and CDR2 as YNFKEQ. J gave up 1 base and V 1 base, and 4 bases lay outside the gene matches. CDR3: CASSQGSSGSYEQYF. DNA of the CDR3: TGTGCCAGCAGCCAAGGGTCTAGCGGTTCCTACGAGCAGTACTTC.

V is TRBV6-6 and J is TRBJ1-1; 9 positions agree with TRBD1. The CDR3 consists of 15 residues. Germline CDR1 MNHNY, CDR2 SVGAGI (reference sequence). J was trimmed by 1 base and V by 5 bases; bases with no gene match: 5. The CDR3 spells CASSLQGARNTEAFF. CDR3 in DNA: TGTGCCAGCAGTCTACAGGGGGCACGGAACACTGAAGCTTTCTTT.

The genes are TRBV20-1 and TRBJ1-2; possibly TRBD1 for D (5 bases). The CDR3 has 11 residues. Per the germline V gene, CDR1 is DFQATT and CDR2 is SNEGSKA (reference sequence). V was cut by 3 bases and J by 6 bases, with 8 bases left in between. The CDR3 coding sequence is TGCAGTGCTAGGGACATTCATGGCTACACCTTC. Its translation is CSARDIHGYTF.

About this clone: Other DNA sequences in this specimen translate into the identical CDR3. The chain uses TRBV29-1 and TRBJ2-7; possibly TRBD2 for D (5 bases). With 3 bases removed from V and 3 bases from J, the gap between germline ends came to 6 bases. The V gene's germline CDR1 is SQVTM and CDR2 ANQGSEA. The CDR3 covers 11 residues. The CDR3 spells CSVERDYEQYF. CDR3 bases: TGCAGCGTTGAGAGGGACTACGAGCAGTACTTC.

The CDR3 spells CASSSLPDYEQYF. The DNA of the CDR3 is TGTGCCAGCAGCTCCTTGCCAGACTACGAGCAGTACTTC. The chain couples TRBV7-3 to TRBJ2-7, with D hard to call. Germline CDR1 reads SGHTA; CDR2 reads FQGTGA. CDR3 length: 13 residues. Trimming removed 4 bases at V and 3 bases at J, with 10 bases between.

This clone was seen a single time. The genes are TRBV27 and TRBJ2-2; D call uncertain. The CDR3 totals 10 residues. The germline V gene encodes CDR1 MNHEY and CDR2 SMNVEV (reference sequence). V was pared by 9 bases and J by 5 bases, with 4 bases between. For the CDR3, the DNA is TGTGCCAGTATTACCGGGGAGCTGTTTTTT. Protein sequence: CASITGELFF.

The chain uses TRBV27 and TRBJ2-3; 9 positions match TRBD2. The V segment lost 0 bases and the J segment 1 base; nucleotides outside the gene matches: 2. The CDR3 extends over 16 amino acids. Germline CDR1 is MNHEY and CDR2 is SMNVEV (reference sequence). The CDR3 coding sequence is TGTGCCAGCAGTTTATCAGGCGGGAGGGGCACAGATACGCAGTATTTT. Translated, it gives CASSLSGGRGTDTQYF.

The CDR3 here is CAIRPEDGEQYF. The CDR3 region has the DNA TGTGCCATCAGACCGGAGGACGGCGAGCAGTACTTC. The chain couples TRBV10-3 to TRBJ2-7, with TRBD2 as a possible D gene (5 bases). This CDR3 is built from 12 residues. From germline, CDR1 is ENHRY and CDR2 SYGVKD. The V and J ends lost 6 bases and 6 bases respectively, with 12 bases between them.

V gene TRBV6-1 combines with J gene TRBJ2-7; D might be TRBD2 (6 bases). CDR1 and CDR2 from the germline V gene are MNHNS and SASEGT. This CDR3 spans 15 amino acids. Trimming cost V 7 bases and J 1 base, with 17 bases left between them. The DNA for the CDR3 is TGTGCCAGCAACCCTTACCGGGAGTTATCCTACGAGCAGTACTTC. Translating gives CASNPYRELSYEQYF.

The CDR3 loop reads CASRGGLAEYNEQFF. The CDR3 bases are TGTGCCAGCAGGGGAGGACTAGCGGAGTACAATGAGCAGTTCTTC. The chain employs TRBV2 and TRBJ2-1, with 10 bases matching TRBD2. The junction had 6 bases not matched to a gene; V was cut back by 6 bases and J by 4 bases. This CDR3 region has 15 residues. Germline assignment: CDR1 SNHLY and CDR2 FYNNEI.

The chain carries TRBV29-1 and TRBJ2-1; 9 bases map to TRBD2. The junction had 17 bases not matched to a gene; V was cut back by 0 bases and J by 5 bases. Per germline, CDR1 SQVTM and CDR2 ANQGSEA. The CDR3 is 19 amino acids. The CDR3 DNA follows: TGCAGCGTTGAAGATCTCCCTTTCCCTAGCGGGGAGGGGGACAATGAGCAGTTCTTC. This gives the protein CSVEDLPFPSGEGDNEQFF.

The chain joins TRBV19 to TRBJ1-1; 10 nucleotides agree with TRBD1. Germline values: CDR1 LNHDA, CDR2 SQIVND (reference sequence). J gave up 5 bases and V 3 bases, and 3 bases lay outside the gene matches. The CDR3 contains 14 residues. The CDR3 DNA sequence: TGTGCCAGTAGTATCCGGACAGGGGGGACTGAAGCTTTCTTT. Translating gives CASSIRTGGTEAFF.

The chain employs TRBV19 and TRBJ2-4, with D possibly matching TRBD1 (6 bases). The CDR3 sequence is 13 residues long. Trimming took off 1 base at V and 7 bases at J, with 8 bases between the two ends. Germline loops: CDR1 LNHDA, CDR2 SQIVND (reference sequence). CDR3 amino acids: CASSIAGGNIQYF. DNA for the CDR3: TGTGCCAGTAGTATAGCTGGGGGCAACATTCAGTACTTC.

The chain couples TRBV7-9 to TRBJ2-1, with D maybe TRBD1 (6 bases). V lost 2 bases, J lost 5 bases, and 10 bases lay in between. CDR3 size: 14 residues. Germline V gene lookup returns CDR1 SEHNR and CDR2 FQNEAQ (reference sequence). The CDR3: CASSLSDRDNEQFF. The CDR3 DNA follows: TGTGCCAGCAGCTTATCGGACAGAGACAATGAGCAGTTCTTC.

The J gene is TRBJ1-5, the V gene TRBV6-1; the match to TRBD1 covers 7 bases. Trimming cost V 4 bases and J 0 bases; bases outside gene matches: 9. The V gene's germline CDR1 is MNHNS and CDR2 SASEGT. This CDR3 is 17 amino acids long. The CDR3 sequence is CASSVEGAGGSNQPQHF. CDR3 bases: TGTGCCAGCAGTGTCGAAGGGGCAGGGGGTAGCAATCAGCCCCAGCATTTT.

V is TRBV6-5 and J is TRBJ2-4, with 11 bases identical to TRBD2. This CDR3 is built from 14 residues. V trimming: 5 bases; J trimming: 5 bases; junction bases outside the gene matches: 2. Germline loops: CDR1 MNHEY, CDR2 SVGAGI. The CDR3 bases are TGTGCCAGCAGTCTGGGACTAGCGGAAAACATTCAGTACTTC. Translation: CASSLGLAENIQYF.